This TCR beta chain was sequenced during a study of blood T cell repertoires in COVID-19. Overall study: The study drew acute and convalescent COVID-19 samples from the United States, Italy and Spain. PBMCs, B-cell-depleted T cells, or T cells were the source of the cDNA or gDNA that made up the material.

The J segment lost 10 bases and the V segment lost 6 bases, leaving 15 bases of the junction unmatched. The CDR3 contains 15 residues. Per germline, CDR1 SGHDT and CDR2 YYEEEE. Per the authors' pipeline: For nucleated cells, counts were estimated from reference gene primer amplification. Sequencing used immunoSEQ multiplex PCR; TCRdb keeps in-frame clones, though not all of them. From that table come the V and J calls and clone size; the DNA was used to work out D and trimming. The repertoire includes some 260,000 clones, roughly 80% of them detected once, and roughly 4.9% sits in the top ten. The chain carries TRBV5-6 and TRBJ2-1, with 8 bases that match TRBD2. The source is a woman over 75 with active or convalescent COVID-19. The sequenced sample consisted of peripheral blood. The CDR3 loop is CASTPLVFRGGEQFF. DNA for the CDR3: TGTGCCAGCACCCCGCTTGTATTTCGGGGGGGGGAGCAGTTCTTC. Full variable domain (rest looked up from reference TRBV5-6 and TRBJ2-1): DAGVTQSPTHLIKTRGQQVTLRCSPKSGHDTVSWYQQALGQGPQFIFQYYEEEERQRGNFPDRFSGHQFPNYSSELNVNALLLGDSALYLCASTPLVFRGGEQFFGPGTRLTVL.